Each of the 13 T cell receptor beta chains below was sequenced from the same sample in a study of cytomegalovirus exposure and HLA in healthy donors. Sequenced by immunoSEQ multiplex PCR; TCRdb stores in-frame clones only, minus some. The repertoire holds some 240,000 clones, less than 90% seen once, with about 6% in the top ten. The specimen sequenced was PBMCs. All receptors come from a woman aged 18 to 35 in good health and CMV-seronegative.

CDR3 DNA sequence: TGTGCCAGCAGGGCGGGGGCTTATGGCTACACCTTC. Protein: CASRAGAYGYTF. The chain is built from TRBV28 and TRBJ1-2; D is possibly TRBD1 (6 bases). Trimming removed 6 bases from V and 5 bases from J, with 10 bases in between. This CDR3 contains 12 residues. Per the germline V gene, CDR1 is MDHEN and CDR2 is SYDVKM.

V gene TRBV19 combines with J gene TRBJ1-5, with TRBD1 matching 7 bases. Trimming at V came to 5 bases and at J to 1 base, leaving 2 bases not matched to a gene. The CDR3 is 14 amino acids. CDR1 LNHDA and CDR2 SQIVND come from the germline V gene (reference sequence). For the CDR3, the DNA is TGTGCCAGTAGTCCACAGGGGAGCAATCAGCCCCAGCATTTT. It specifies CASSPQGSNQPQHF.

The chain carries TRBV7-8 and TRBJ2-2; D is unresolved. Germline values: CDR1 SGHVS, CDR2 FQNEAQ. The CDR3 runs to 14 residues. Trimming took 9 bases from V and 5 from J, leaving 16 bases between them. Written as DNA, the CDR3 is TGTGCCAGTAGCCGGGTTCCCGTAACCGGGGAGCTGTTTTTT. Its translation is CASSRVPVTGELFF.

The chain joins TRBV29-1 to TRBJ1-2; D perhaps matches TRBD1 (5 bases). Germline assignment: CDR1 SQVTM and CDR2 ANQGSEA. This CDR3 is built from 14 residues. Trimming removed 6 bases at V and 4 bases at J, with 18 bases between. The CDR3 loop reads CSVLDAAGGYGYTF. The CDR3 DNA reads as TGCAGCGTCCTGGACGCAGCCGGGGGCTATGGCTACACCTTC.

The chain has TRBV27 and TRBJ2-1, with TRBD2 matching 13 bases. This CDR3 has 14 residues. V lost 6 bases and J lost 8; bases outside the gene matches: 4. CDR1 MNHEY and CDR2 SMNVEV come from the germline V gene (reference sequence). CDR3 sequence reads: CASRMTSGRYEQFF. CDR3 in DNA: TGTGCCAGCAGGATGACTAGCGGGAGGTATGAGCAGTTCTTC.

The gene calls are TRBV2 and TRBJ2-7, with unresolved D. V lost 1 base to trimming and J lost 3 bases, with 7 bases between them. The CDR3 length is 13 residues. Germline CDR1 is SNHLY and CDR2 is FYNNEI. CDR3 bases: TGTGCCAGCAGTGAAGGGACCCGCTACGAGCAGTACTTC. Its translation is CASSEGTRYEQYF.

The CDR3 DNA is TGTGCCAGCAGTGAGGCGGTGAGAGCCGGGGAGCTGTTTTTT. Encoded protein: CASSEAVRAGELFF. The chain uses TRBV27 and TRBJ2-2; no clear D gene. The CDR3 extends over 14 amino acids. CDR1 and CDR2 (germline): MNHEY, SMNVEV (reference sequence). V was shortened by 5 bases and J by 6 bases, with 13 bases between the two germline ends.

The chain links TRBV4-1 to TRBJ1-2; D gene unclear. This CDR3 contains 15 residues. From germline, CDR1 is MGHRA and CDR2 YSYEKL. Trimming took off 0 bases at V and 4 bases at J, with 12 bases between the two ends. The CDR3 DNA reads TGCGCCAGCAGCCAAGAAGAGGCAGGCCCCTATGGCTACACCTTC. It encodes CASSQEEAGPYGYTF.

The chain carries TRBV18 and TRBJ1-1; D call uncertain. Trimming stripped 3 bases from V and 0 bases from J, with 14 bases between. Germline V gene sequence: CDR1 KGHSH, CDR2 LQKENI. This CDR3 has 16 amino acids. The DNA of the CDR3 is TGTGCCAGCTCACCGGCCGAGGGAGTCATGAACACTGAAGCTTTCTTT. It translates to CASSPAEGVMNTEAFF. Combining the CDR3 with reference TRBV18 and TRBJ1-1 gives the whole variable domain NAGVMQNPRHLVRRRGQEARLRCSPMKGHSHVYWYRQLPEEGLKFMVYLQKENIIDESGMPKERFSAEFPKEGPSILRIQQVVRGDSAAYFCASSPAEGVMNTEAFFGQGTRLTVV.

This clone was counted a single time. Additional DNA sequences in this sample encode the identical CDR3. This CDR3 reads CASGLGDQPQHF. Here the CDR3 DNA reads TGTGCTAGTGGTTTGGGAGATCAGCCCCAGCATTTT. The V gene is TRBV12-5, the J gene TRBJ1-5; D not certain. Trimming left V 1 base short and J 5 bases short, with 3 bases between. The CDR3 is 12 amino acids. Germline CDR1 is LGHNT and CDR2 is FRNRAP.

The J gene is TRBJ2-1, the V gene TRBV2, with a weak D call TRBD1 (5 bases). Germline lookup yields CDR1 SNHLY and CDR2 FYNNEI. The CDR3 covers 14 residues. V was cut by 10 bases and J by 8 bases, with 21 bases left in between. The CDR3: CATKPQTENDEQFF. CDR3 in DNA: TGTGCCACCAAGCCGCAGACAGAAAACGATGAGCAGTTCTTC.

V gene TRBV6-5 combines with J gene TRBJ2-1; D is unclear. The ends were cut back, 2 bases at V and 5 bases at J, with 13 bases in the middle. This CDR3 has 15 residues. Looked up from germline, CDR1 is MNHEY and CDR2 is SVGAGI. The CDR3 DNA reads TGTGCCAGCAGTTACGTGGGTTCCGCCGACAATGAGCAGTTCTTC. Translated: CASSYVGSADNEQFF.

The chain couples TRBV9 to TRBJ2-3; possible D gene TRBD2, 6 bases. Trimming removed 0 bases from V and 1 base from J, with 12 bases in between. Germline CDR1 SGDLS, CDR2 YYNGEE. The length of the CDR3 is 16 residues. CDR3 residues: CASSVEGASGTDTQYF. DNA for the CDR3: TGTGCCAGCAGCGTAGAAGGGGCTAGCGGCACAGATACGCAGTATTTT.